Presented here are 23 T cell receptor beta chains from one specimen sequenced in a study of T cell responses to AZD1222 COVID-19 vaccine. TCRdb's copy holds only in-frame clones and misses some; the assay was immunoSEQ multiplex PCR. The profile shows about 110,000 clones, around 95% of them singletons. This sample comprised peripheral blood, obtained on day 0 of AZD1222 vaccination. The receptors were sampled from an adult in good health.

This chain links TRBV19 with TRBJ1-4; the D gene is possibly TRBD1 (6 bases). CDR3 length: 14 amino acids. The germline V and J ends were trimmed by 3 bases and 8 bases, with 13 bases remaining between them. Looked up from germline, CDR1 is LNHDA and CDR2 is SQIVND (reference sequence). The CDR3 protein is CASSITGMLEKLFF. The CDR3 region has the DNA TGTGCCAGTAGTATCACAGGGATGCTGGAAAAACTGTTTTTT.

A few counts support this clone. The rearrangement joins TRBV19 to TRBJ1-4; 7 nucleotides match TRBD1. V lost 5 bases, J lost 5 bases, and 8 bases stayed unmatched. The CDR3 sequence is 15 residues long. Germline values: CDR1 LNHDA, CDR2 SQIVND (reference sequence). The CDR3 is CASSSRRQGNEKLFF. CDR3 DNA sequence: TGTGCCAGTAGTTCACGTCGACAGGGAAATGAAAAACTGTTTTTT.

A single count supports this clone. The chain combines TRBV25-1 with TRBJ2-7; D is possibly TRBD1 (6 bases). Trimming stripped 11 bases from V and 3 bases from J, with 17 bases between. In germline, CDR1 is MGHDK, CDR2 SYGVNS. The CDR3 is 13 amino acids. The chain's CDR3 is CASLGTLDYEQYF. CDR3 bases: TGTGCCTCCCTAGGGACATTAGACTACGAGCAGTACTTC.

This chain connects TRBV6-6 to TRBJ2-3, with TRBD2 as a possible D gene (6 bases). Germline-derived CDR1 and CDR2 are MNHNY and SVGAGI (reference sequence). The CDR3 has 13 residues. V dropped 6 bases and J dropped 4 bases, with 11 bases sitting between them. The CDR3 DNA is TGTGCCAGCAGAGGGGACTTATCAGATACGCAGTATTTT. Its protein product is CASRGDLSDTQYF.

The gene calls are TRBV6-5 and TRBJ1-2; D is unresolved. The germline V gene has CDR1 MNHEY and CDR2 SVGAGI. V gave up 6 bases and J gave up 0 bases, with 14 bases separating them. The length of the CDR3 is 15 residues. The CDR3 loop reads CASRQTRTSNYGYTF. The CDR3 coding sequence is TGTGCCAGCAGGCAGACCCGTACCTCTAACTATGGCTACACCTTC.

The CDR3 DNA follows: TGTGCCAGCAGTTTAAGAGGGAGCAGGATATTTTATTATGGCTACACCTTC. Its translation: CASSLRGSRIFYYGYTF. The rearrangement joins TRBV27 to TRBJ1-2; no clear D. The CDR3 consists of 17 residues. The germline V gene encodes CDR1 MNHEY and CDR2 SMNVEV (reference sequence). Trimming shortened V by 2 bases and J by 5 bases, and 21 bases separated the two germline ends.

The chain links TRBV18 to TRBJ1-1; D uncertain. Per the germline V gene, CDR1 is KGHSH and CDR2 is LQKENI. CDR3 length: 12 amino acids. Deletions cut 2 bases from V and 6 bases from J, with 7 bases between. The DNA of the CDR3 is TGTGCCAGCTCACCAAACGCCCCTGAAGCTTTCTTT. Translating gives CASSPNAPEAFF.

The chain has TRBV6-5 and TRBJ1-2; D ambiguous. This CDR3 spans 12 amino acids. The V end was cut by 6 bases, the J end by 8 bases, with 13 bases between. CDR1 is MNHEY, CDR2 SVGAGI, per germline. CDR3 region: CASSSRASGYTF. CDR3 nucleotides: TGTGCCAGCAGCTCTCGCGCCTCGGGCTACACCTTC.

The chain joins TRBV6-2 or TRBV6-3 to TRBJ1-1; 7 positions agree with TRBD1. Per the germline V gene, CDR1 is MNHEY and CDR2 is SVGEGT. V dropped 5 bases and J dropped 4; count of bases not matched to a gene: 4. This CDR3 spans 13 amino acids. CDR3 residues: CASSNRGGTEAFF. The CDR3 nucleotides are TGTGCCAGCAGTAACAGGGGAGGCACTGAAGCTTTCTTT.

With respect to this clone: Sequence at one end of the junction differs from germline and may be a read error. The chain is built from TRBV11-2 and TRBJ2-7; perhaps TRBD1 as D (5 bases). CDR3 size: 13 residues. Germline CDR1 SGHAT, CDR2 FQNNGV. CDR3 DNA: TGTGCCAGCAGCTTAATAGGGGCTAGTGAACTCCACTTC. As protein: CASSLIGASELHF. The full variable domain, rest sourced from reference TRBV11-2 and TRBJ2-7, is EAGVAQSPRYKIIEKRQSVAFWCNPISGHATLYWYQQILGQGPKLLIQFQNNGVVDDSQLPKDRFSAERLKGVDSTLKIQPAKLEDSAVYLCASSLIGASELHFGPGTRLTVT.

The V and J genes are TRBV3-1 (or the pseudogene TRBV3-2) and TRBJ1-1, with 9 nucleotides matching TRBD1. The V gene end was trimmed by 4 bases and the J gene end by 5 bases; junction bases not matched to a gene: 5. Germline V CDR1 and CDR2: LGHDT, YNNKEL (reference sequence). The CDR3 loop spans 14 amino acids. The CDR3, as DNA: TGTGCCAGCAGCCTACAGGGGGCAGGTACTGAAGCTTTCTTT. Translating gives CASSLQGAGTEAFF.

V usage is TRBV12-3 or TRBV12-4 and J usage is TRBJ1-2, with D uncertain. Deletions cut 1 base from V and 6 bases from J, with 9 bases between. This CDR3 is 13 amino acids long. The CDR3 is CASSLGTADGYTF. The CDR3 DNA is TGTGCCAGCAGTTTAGGGACGGCGGATGGCTACACCTTC.

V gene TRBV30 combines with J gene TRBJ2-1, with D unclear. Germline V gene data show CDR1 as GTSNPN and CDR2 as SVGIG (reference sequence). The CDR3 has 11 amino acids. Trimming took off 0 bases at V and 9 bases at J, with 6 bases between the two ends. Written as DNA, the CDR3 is TGTGCCTGGAGTGTCGTGGGTGAGCAGTTCTTC. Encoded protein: CAWSVVGEQFF.

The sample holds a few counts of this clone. DNA of the CDR3: TGTGCCAGCAGCCAAGTCCGGGAGGGTTCCTACAATGAGCAGTTCTTC. It translates to CASSQVREGSYNEQFF. The chain uses TRBV4-2 and TRBJ2-1, with TRBD2 identical over 8 bases. Germline CDR1 and CDR2: LGHNA and YNFKEQ. The trim removed 1 base at V and 1 base at J, leaving 3 bases unmatched. This CDR3 spans 16 amino acids.

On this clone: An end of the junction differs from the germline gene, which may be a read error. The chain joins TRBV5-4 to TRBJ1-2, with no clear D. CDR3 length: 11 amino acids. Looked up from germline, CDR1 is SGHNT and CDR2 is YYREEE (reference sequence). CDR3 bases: TGTGCCAGCAGCTTGCTATGGGAAAGGGACTTC. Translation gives CASSLLWERDF.

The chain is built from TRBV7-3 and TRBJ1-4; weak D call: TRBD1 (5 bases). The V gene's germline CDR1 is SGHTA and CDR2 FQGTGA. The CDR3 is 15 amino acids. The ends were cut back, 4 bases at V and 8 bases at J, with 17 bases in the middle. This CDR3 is CASSSAGGAKEKLFF. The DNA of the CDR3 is TGTGCCAGCAGCTCAGCAGGTGGGGCGAAGGAAAAACTGTTTTTT. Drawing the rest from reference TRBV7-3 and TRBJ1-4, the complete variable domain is GAGVSQTPSNKVTEKGKYVELRCDPISGHTALYWYRQSLGQGPEFLIYFQGTGAADDSGLPNDRFFAVRPEGSVSTLKIQRTERGDSAVYLCASSSAGGAKEKLFFGSGTQLSVL.

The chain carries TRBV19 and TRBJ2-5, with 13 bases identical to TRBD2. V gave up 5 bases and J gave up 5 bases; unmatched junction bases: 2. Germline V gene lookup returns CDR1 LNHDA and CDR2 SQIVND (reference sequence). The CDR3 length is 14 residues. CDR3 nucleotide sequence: TGTGCCAGTAGTGAACTAGCGGGAGGGGAGACCCAGTACTTC. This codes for CASSELAGGETQYF.

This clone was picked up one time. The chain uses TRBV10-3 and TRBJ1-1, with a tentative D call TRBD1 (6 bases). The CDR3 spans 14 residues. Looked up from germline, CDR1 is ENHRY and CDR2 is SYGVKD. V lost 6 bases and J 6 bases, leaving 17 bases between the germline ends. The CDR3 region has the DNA TGTGCCATCAGACGAGGGGGTATAGAGGCTGAAGCTTTCTTT. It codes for CAIRRGGIEAEAFF.

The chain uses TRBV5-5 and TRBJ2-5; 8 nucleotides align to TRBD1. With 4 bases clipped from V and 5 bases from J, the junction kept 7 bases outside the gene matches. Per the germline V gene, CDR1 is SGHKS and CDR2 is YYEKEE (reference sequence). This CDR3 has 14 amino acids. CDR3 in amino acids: CASSGSGGLETQYF. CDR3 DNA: TGTGCCAGCAGCGGGTCAGGGGGCTTGGAGACCCAGTACTTC.

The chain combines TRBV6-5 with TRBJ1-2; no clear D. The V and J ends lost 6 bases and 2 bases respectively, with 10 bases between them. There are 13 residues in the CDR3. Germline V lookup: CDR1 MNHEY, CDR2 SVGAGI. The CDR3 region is CASRTRENYGYTF. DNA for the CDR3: TGTGCCAGCAGGACAAGGGAAAACTATGGCTACACCTTC.

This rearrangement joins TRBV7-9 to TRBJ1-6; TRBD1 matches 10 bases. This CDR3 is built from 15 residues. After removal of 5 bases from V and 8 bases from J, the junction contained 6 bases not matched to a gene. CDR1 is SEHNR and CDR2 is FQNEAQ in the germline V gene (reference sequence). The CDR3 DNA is TGTGCCAGCAGCCCGGTCGGGACAGGGGATTCACCCCTCCACTTT. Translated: CASSPVGTGDSPLHF.

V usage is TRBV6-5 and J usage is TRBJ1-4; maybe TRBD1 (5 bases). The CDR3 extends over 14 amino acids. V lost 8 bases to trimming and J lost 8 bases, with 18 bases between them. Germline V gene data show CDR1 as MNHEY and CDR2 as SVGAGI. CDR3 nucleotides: TGTGCCAGCCGCACTCGCGGGACCTGGGAAAAACTGTTTTTT. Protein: CASRTRGTWEKLFF.

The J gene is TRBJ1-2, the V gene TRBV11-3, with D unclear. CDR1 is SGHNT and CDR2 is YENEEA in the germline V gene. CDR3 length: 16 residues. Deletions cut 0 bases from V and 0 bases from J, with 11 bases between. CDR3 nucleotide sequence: TGTGCCAGCAGCTTAGATGGTATTGCAGCTAACTATGGCTACACCTTC. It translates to CASSLDGIAANYGYTF. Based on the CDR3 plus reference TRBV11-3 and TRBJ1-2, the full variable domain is EAGVVQSPRYKIIEKKQPVAFWCNPISGHNTLYWYLQNLGQGPELLIRYENEEAVDDSQLPKDRFSAERLKGVDSTLKIQPAELGDSAVYLCASSLDGIAANYGYTFGSGTRLTVV.